These 13 T cell receptor beta chains came from one sample sequenced in a study of blood T cell repertoires in COVID-19. Clones were read by immunoSEQ multiplex PCR, and TCRdb kept only the in-frame ones, dropping some. There are 200,000 or so clones in the sample; roughly four fifths occur only once, and 5% to 6.5% lies in the top ten. The sample consisted of peripheral blood. The receptors were sampled from a woman in her seventies with active or convalescent COVID-19.

The rearrangement links TRBV6-2 or TRBV6-3 to TRBJ2-7; the match to TRBD1 covers 9 bases. Trimming took 2 bases from V and 2 from J; bases not matched to a gene: 7. Germline lookup yields CDR1 MNHEY and CDR2 SVGEGT. The CDR3 runs to 16 residues. The CDR3 DNA is TGTGCCAGCAGTTACAGACTCGGGACAGGGACCTACGAGCAGTACTTC. It codes for CASSYRLGTGTYEQYF.

The rearrangement links TRBV29-1 to TRBJ1-5; 10 bases are a match to TRBD1. The junction had 4 bases not matched to a gene; V was cut back by 6 bases and J by 2 bases. There are 14 residues in the CDR3. CDR1 is SQVTM and CDR2 is ANQGSEA in the germline V gene. This CDR3 reads CSVLTGGGNQPQHF. CDR3 in DNA: TGCAGCGTGTTGACAGGGGGCGGCAATCAGCCCCAGCATTTT.

The chain is built from TRBV28 and TRBJ2-1; 9 nucleotides align to TRBD1. J gave up 8 bases and V 2 bases, and 10 bases lay outside the gene matches. The CDR3 runs to 16 residues. CDR1 MDHEN and CDR2 SYDVKM come from the germline V gene. The CDR3 region is CASSLHGQGSSYEQFF. The CDR3 nucleotides are TGTGCCAGCAGTTTACACGGACAGGGGTCGTCGTATGAGCAGTTCTTC. Using reference TRBV28 and TRBJ2-1 for the parts outside the CDR3, the full variable domain is DVKVTQSSRYLVKRTGEKVFLECVQDMDHENMFWYRQDPGLGLRLIYFSYDVKMKEKGDIPEGYSVSREKKERFSLILESASTNQTSMYLCASSLHGQGSSYEQFFGPGTRLTVL.

This clone came up many times. This chain links TRBV3-1 (or the pseudogene TRBV3-2) with TRBJ1-1; 7 bases match TRBD1. J gave up 1 base and V 5 bases, and 10 bases lay outside the gene matches. Looked up from germline, CDR1 is LGHDT and CDR2 is YNNKEL (reference sequence). The CDR3 is made up of 16 amino acids. In nucleotides, the CDR3 is TGTGCCAGCAGCAGGGACAGACGCTCTTCGAACACTGAAGCTTTCTTT. It is translated as CASSRDRRSSNTEAFF.

With regard to this clone: The junction shows a germline mismatch at one end, possibly a read error. This chain connects TRBV2 to TRBJ2-1; D unclear. Germline CDR1 and CDR2: SNHLY and FYNNEI. CDR3 length: 11 residues. CDR3 region: CAVERYNEQFF. CDR3 DNA: TGCGCAGTTGAGCGCTACAATGAGCAGTTCTTC.

This chain joins TRBV21-1 and TRBJ2-1; the D call of TRBD1 is as the table states it, not checked on the DNA. TRBV21-1 is shown as a pseudogene. The CDR3 spans 16 residues. CDR3 residues: CASRGPTGIPYNEQFF. The CDR3 region has the DNA TGTGCCAGTAGAGGACCCACAGGGATCCCCTACAATGAGCAGTTCTTC.

Only one count was recorded for this clone. The chain joins TRBV6-5 to TRBJ1-2; the D is unclear. CDR1 MNHEY and CDR2 SVGAGI come from the germline V gene. This CDR3 has 15 amino acids. Trimming removed 5 bases from V and 0 bases from J, with 13 bases in between. The CDR3 DNA follows: TGTGCCAGCAGTATGGGTGGGAGAGCTAACTATGGCTACACCTTC. It translates to CASSMGGRANYGYTF.

The CDR3 here is CSATPTGSSYEQYF. The CDR3 region has the DNA TGCAGCGCGACCCCTACAGGGAGCTCCTACGAGCAGTACTTC. The chain has TRBV29-1 and TRBJ2-7; D perhaps matches TRBD1 (6 bases). Looked up from germline, CDR1 is SQVTM and CDR2 is ANQGSEA. This CDR3 is 14 amino acids long. Trimming pared 7 bases from V and 0 bases from J, leaving 16 bases between.

J is TRBJ2-7 and V is TRBV19; D gene ambiguous. Looked up from germline, CDR1 is LNHDA and CDR2 is SQIVND (reference sequence). Trimming took off 3 bases at V and 6 bases at J, with 15 bases between the two ends. The CDR3 length is 14 residues. CDR3: CASSMRVPPAEQYF. The CDR3 DNA reads as TGTGCCAGTAGTATGAGAGTCCCTCCTGCCGAGCAGTACTTC.

This clone was seen only a few times. This chain links TRBV28 with TRBJ2-7; 7 bases align to TRBD2. Trimming took 5 bases from V and 7 from J; bases not matched to a gene: 8. The CDR3 is made up of 13 amino acids. The germline V gene has CDR1 MDHEN and CDR2 SYDVKM. The CDR3 region has the DNA TGTGCCAGCAGTCCTAGCGGCCACGGGGAGCAGTACTTC. Translated: CASSPSGHGEQYF. Drawing the rest from reference TRBV28 and TRBJ2-7, the complete variable domain is DVKVTQSSRYLVKRTGEKVFLECVQDMDHENMFWYRQDPGLGLRLIYFSYDVKMKEKGDIPEGYSVSREKKERFSLILESASTNQTSMYLCASSPSGHGEQYFGPGTRLTVT.

V is TRBV5-6 and J is TRBJ1-1; 7 bases match TRBD1. The V gene's germline CDR1 is SGHDT and CDR2 YYEEEE. The CDR3 totals 12 residues. The V gene end was trimmed by 4 bases and the J gene end by 7 bases; junction bases not matched to a gene: 4. The DNA of the CDR3 is TGTGCCAGCAGCCTTACAGGGGTTGAAGCTTTCTTT. Residues: CASSLTGVEAFF.

The rearrangement links TRBV7-9 to TRBJ2-1; perhaps TRBD1 as D (6 bases). V was trimmed by 5 bases and J by 12 bases, leaving 14 bases between them. The CDR3 is made up of 12 amino acids. The germline CDR1 and CDR2 sequences are SEHNR and FQNEAQ (reference sequence). CDR3 amino acids: CASSQGLVRQFF. CDR3 DNA sequence: TGTGCCAGCAGCCAGGGGCTAGTAAGGCAGTTCTTC. The full variable domain, rest sourced from reference TRBV7-9 and TRBJ2-1, is DTGVSQNPRHKITKRGQNVTFRCDPISEHNRLYWYRQTLGQGPEFLTYFQNEAQLEKSRLLSDRFSAERPKGSFSTLEIQRTEQGDSAMYLCASSQGLVRQFFGPGTRLTVL.

Comment on this clone: Other DNA sequences of this sample code for an identical CDR3. The chain couples TRBV7-9 to TRBJ1-1, with 7 bases matching TRBD1. Germline trimming cut 2 bases from V and 2 bases from J; bases unmatched to any gene: 5. The CDR3 loop spans 15 amino acids. Germline loops: CDR1 SEHNR, CDR2 FQNEAQ (reference sequence). Here the CDR3 reads CASSLRQGPNTEAFF. As DNA, the CDR3 is TGTGCCAGCAGCTTACGACAGGGCCCTAACACTGAAGCTTTCTTT.